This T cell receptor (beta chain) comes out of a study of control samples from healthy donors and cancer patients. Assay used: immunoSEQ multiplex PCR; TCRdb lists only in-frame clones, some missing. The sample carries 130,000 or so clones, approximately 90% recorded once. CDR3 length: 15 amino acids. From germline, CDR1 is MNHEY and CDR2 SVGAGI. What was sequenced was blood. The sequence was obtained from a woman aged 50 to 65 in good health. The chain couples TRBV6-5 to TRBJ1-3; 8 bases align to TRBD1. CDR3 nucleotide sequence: TGTGCGACCCAGGGGACAGGCAGCTCTGGAAACACCATATATTTT. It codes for CATQGTGSSGNTIYF.